The source of this TCR beta chain is a study of OX40 agonist ivuxolimab in advanced cancers. The CDR3 contains 15 residues. V lost 4 bases, J lost 0 bases, and 13 bases lay in between. The germline gives CDR1 SGHRS, CDR2 YFSETQ. Libraries were prepared by immunoSEQ multiplex PCR; TCRdb keeps only in-frame clonotypes and omits some of them. The sample has 100,000 to 120,000 clones, roughly 90% seen once. As concerns this clone: Its antigen is not identified.

Broader study findings: Part of the nonresponder group also had normalized T-cell clonal expansion that was low.

This sequence originates from an adult with an advanced solid tumor such as melanoma, head and neck, liver or kidney cancer. The source was CD4+ or CD8+ T cells sorted from blood, collected in a trial of the OX40 agonist ivuxolimab. This rearrangement joins TRBV5-1 to TRBJ1-1; weak D call: TRBD1 (6 bases). The CDR3 DNA follows: TGCGCCAGCAGCCCCCTCGGGGGCATGAACACTGAAGCTTTCTTT. Translating gives CASSPLGGMNTEAFF.